The 30 T cell receptor beta chains below all came from one sample that was sequenced in a study of T-cell memory formation after mild COVID-19 (dated by TCRdb to the early 2020s). Library preparation used 5' RACE. The sequencer was an Illumina NovaSeq 6000. In TCRdb, the public reads were trimmed at Q25 with fastp and aligned with MiXCR, with productive beta chains retained. CDR3 protein sequences are deduplicated, and each keeps its most common genes and DNA. The sample table lists over 400,000 distinct CDR3 sequences, more than 20% of them with a count of one. The biggest ten clones account for about an eighth of the sample. Specimen: PBMCs or a T cell subset sorted from them (not recorded which). The receptors were gathered from an adult woman who had mild COVID-19 (a few samples of this study predate the infection). The sample titles of this study are shuffled in the database, so cell type and time point are left out; the donor was told from shared clones.

The genes are TRBV12-3 or TRBV12-4 and TRBJ1-2; D is perhaps TRBD1 (6 bases). The CDR3 covers 13 residues. The V end lost 2 bases, the J end lost 7 bases, and 11 bases lay between the germline ends. The chain's CDR3 is CASSLSGELGYTF. CDR3 sequence (DNA): TGTGCCAGCAGTTTATCAGGGGAGCTTGGCTACACCTTC.

The chain employs TRBV4-1 and TRBJ2-7; TRBD2 matches at 9 bases. The CDR3 runs 16 residues. Germline assignment: CDR1 MGHRA and CDR2 YSYEKL. V trimming: 0 bases; J trimming: 0 bases; junction bases outside the gene matches: 3. The CDR3 DNA follows: TGCGCCAGCAGCCAAGAATGGACTAGCGCCTCCTACGAGCAGTACTTC. Protein product: CASSQEWTSASYEQYF.

The chain couples TRBV28 to TRBJ2-7; D may be TRBD1 or TRBD2 (5 bases each). Between the trimmed V and J ends, which lost 5 bases and 1 base, there was a span of 15 bases. The germline V gene encodes CDR1 MDHEN and CDR2 SYDVKM. The CDR3 is 15 amino acids. CDR3 loop: CASSGGLAASYEQYF. CDR3 sequence (DNA): TGTGCCAGCAGTGGGGGTTTGGCGGCATCCTACGAGCAGTACTTC.

There are a few counts of this clonotype. The chain joins TRBV6-1 to TRBJ1-1; the match to TRBD1 covers 7 bases. The CDR3 covers 15 residues. The V gene end was trimmed by 0 bases and the J gene end by 3 bases; junction bases not matched to a gene: 4. Germline loops: CDR1 MNHNS, CDR2 SASEGT. The chain's CDR3 is CASSEADRLYTEAFF. CDR3 in DNA: TGTGCCAGCAGTGAAGCGGACAGGCTATACACTGAAGCTTTCTTT.

This clonotype came up many times. This chain connects TRBV5-4 to TRBJ1-5, with unresolved D. V gave up 0 bases and J gave up 5 bases, with 6 bases separating them. Germline CDR1 is SGHNT and CDR2 is YYREEE (reference sequence). The CDR3 loop spans 13 amino acids. The CDR3, as DNA: TGTGCCAGCAGCTTGGGCTGGGATCAGCCCCAGCATTTT. This codes for CASSLGWDQPQHF.

The rearrangement uses TRBV19 and TRBJ1-5; D call uncertain. V lost 5 bases and J lost 0, with 14 bases in between. This CDR3 is 16 amino acids long. Germline CDR1 and CDR2: LNHDA and SQIVND (reference sequence). The CDR3 protein is CASSYASTYSNQPQHF. Here the CDR3 DNA reads TGTGCCAGTAGTTATGCCAGCACCTATAGCAATCAGCCCCAGCATTTT.

This clonotype was seen a handful of times. The genes are TRBV2 and TRBJ2-1, with 7 bases that match TRBD1. Germline CDR1 SNHLY, CDR2 FYNNEI. CDR3 length equals 13 residues. Trimming took 6 bases from V and 6 from J; bases not matched to a gene: 5. The CDR3 protein is CASSGTASNEQFF. The CDR3 nucleotides are TGTGCCAGCAGCGGGACAGCTTCCAATGAGCAGTTCTTC.

This clonotype occurred a few times. The chain links TRBV7-9 to TRBJ1-3; D unresolved. There are 16 residues in the CDR3. V was pared by 0 bases and J by 0 bases, with 9 bases between. Germline V CDR1 and CDR2: SEHNR, FQNEAQ (reference sequence). The CDR3 region has the DNA TGTGCCAGCAGCTTAGCGTCCCTAACCTCTGGAAACACCATATATTTT. It codes for CASSLASLTSGNTIYF.

The chain carries TRBV9 and TRBJ1-1; D uncertain. The V and J ends lost 2 bases and 4 bases respectively, with 9 bases between them. The CDR3 extends over 13 amino acids. The germline CDR1 and CDR2 sequences are SGDLS and YYNGEE. The CDR3 here is CASSVADRTEAFF. CDR3 nucleotide sequence: TGTGCCAGCAGCGTGGCGGATCGCACTGAAGCTTTCTTT.

This clonotype was counted a few times. The rearrangement links TRBV5-1 to TRBJ2-1, with TRBD2 matching over 11 bases. Germline lookup yields CDR1 SGHRS and CDR2 YFSETQ. There are 15 residues in the CDR3. V shed 0 bases, J shed 9 bases, and the junction held 5 bases outside the gene matches. The CDR3, as DNA: TGCGCCAGCAGCTTGGTTACTAGCGGGAGTAGTGAGCAGTTCTTC. As protein: CASSLVTSGSSEQFF.

This clonotype showed up just a few times. The chain has TRBV30 and TRBJ1-1; D is ambiguous. Germline V CDR1 and CDR2: GTSNPN, SVGIG (reference sequence). V was trimmed by 3 bases and J by 11 bases, leaving 16 bases between them. This CDR3 has 12 residues. The CDR3 DNA reads TGTGCCTGGAGAGTGACAAGTCTGGGGGCTTTCTTT. Its translation is CAWRVTSLGAFF.

The chain joins TRBV14 to TRBJ1-1; D call uncertain. The ends were cut back, 0 bases at V and 11 bases at J, with 10 bases in the middle. The V gene's germline CDR1 is SGHDN and CDR2 FVKESK. The CDR3 has 12 residues. The CDR3 protein is CASSQDARWAFF. CDR3 bases: TGTGCCAGCAGCCAAGACGCTCGCTGGGCTTTCTTT.

The chain joins TRBV5-1 to TRBJ1-1, with D possibly matching TRBD1 (6 bases). The CDR3 is 14 residues long. Between the trimmed V and J ends, which lost 7 bases and 1 base, there was a span of 14 bases. The germline V gene encodes CDR1 SGHRS and CDR2 YFSETQ. CDR3 DNA: TGCGCCAGCGGACCAGGGGACCAGAACACTGAAGCTTTCTTT. It specifies CASGPGDQNTEAFF.

The V gene is TRBV28, the J gene TRBJ2-7, with 10 bases lining up with TRBD1. After removal of 3 bases from V and 5 bases from J, the junction contained 4 bases not matched to a gene. Germline CDR1 MDHEN, CDR2 SYDVKM. This CDR3 is 14 amino acids long. This CDR3 reads CASSFADRGHEQYF. The CDR3 region has the DNA TGTGCCAGCAGTTTCGCCGACAGGGGGCACGAGCAGTACTTC.

The rearrangement links TRBV29-1 to TRBJ2-7; no firm D call. Germline assignment: CDR1 SQVTM and CDR2 ANQGSEA. The length of the CDR3 is 12 residues. The V end lost 3 bases, the J end lost 0 bases, and 6 bases lay between the germline ends. As DNA, the CDR3 is TGCAGCGTTGATGACGGCTCCTACGAGCAGTACTTC. Protein sequence: CSVDDGSYEQYF.

In its sample, this clonotype was seen a few times. V and J are TRBV2 and TRBJ2-3; 10 positions agree with TRBD2. The germline V gene has CDR1 SNHLY and CDR2 FYNNEI. The CDR3 sequence is 13 residues long. The junction had 3 bases not matched to a gene; V was cut back by 7 bases and J by 5 bases. The chain's CDR3 is CASTGTSVDTQYF. As DNA, the CDR3 is TGTGCCAGCACCGGGACTAGCGTAGATACGCAGTATTTT. Full variable domain (outside the CDR3, taken from reference TRBV2 and TRBJ2-3): EPEVTQTPSHQVTQMGQEVILRCVPISNHLYFYWYRQILGQKVEFLVSFYNNEISEKSEIFDDQFSVERPDGSNFTLKIRSTKLEDSAMYFCASTGTSVDTQYFGPGTRLTVL.

This clonotype has a handful of counts. The chain combines TRBV20-1 with TRBJ1-2; D is unresolved. Trimming stripped 3 bases from V and 8 bases from J, with 13 bases between. There are 12 residues in the CDR3. Germline values: CDR1 DFQATT, CDR2 SNEGSKA (reference sequence). This chain's CDR3 is CSASPGSGGYTF. Written as DNA, the CDR3 is TGCAGTGCTAGTCCTGGATCGGGCGGCTACACCTTC.

This clonotype turned up a few times. This chain uses TRBV12-3 or TRBV12-4 with TRBJ2-1; D is perhaps TRBD2 (6 bases). The CDR3 totals 16 residues. V dropped 3 bases and J dropped 8 bases, with 20 bases sitting between them. CDR3 nucleotides: TGTGCCAGCAGTTTGCCTAGCTGGAGGGCGAGCGATGAGCAGTTCTTC. Translated, it gives CASSLPSWRASDEQFF.

This rearrangement joins TRBV4-1 to TRBJ1-2, with D tentatively TRBD1 (5 bases). The CDR3 loop spans 17 amino acids. CDR1 is MGHRA and CDR2 is YSYEKL in the germline V gene. Trimming shortened V by 2 bases and J by 1 base, and 17 bases separated the two germline ends. CDR3 nucleotides: TGCGCCAGCAGCCAAATACCCCAGGGCAACCTTAACTATGGCTACACCTTC. Translated, it gives CASSQIPQGNLNYGYTF.

V usage is TRBV27 and J usage is TRBJ2-3; TRBD1 matches 8 bases. Looked up from germline, CDR1 is MNHEY and CDR2 is SMNVEV (reference sequence). This CDR3 is built from 15 residues. The ends lost 5 bases at V and 4 bases at J; junction bases unmatched: 8. CDR3 sequence reads: CASSQTGEWADTQYF. As DNA, the CDR3 is TGTGCCAGCAGTCAGACAGGGGAGTGGGCAGATACGCAGTATTTT.

This rearrangement joins TRBV5-5 to TRBJ2-2; TRBD1 matches 7 bases. Germline V gives CDR1 SGHKS, CDR2 YYEKEE (reference sequence). The CDR3 sequence is 21 residues long. The V gene end was trimmed by 0 bases and the J gene end by 0 bases; junction bases not matched to a gene: 17. The CDR3 spells CASSLALTGPDRAPNTGELFF. DNA for the CDR3: TGTGCCAGCAGCTTGGCCTTAACCGGCCCCGACAGGGCACCGAACACCGGGGAGCTGTTTTTT.

The table lists this clonotype with a count of one. The V gene is TRBV29-1, the J gene TRBJ2-1; TRBD1 matches at 7 bases. V shed 5 bases, J shed 5 bases, and the junction held 12 bases outside the gene matches. The CDR3 runs to 15 residues. The germline V gene has CDR1 SQVTM and CDR2 ANQGSEA. The CDR3 protein is CSVQGRDSLNNEQFF. CDR3 bases: TGCAGCGTTCAAGGCCGGGACAGCTTAAACAATGAGCAGTTCTTC.

The V call is TRBV7-3, the J call TRBJ2-3; 12 positions agree with TRBD1. The CDR3 has 16 amino acids. Germline CDR1 and CDR2: SGHTA and FQGTGA. After removal of 6 bases from V and 3 bases from J, the junction contained 7 bases not matched to a gene. CDR3 loop: CASSRWGQGATDTQYF. CDR3 coding DNA: TGTGCCAGCAGTCGATGGGGACAGGGGGCAACAGATACGCAGTATTTT. The variable domain in full, completed from reference TRBV7-3 and TRBJ2-3, reads GAGVSQTPSNKVTEKGKYVELRCDPISGHTALYWYRQSLGQGPEFLIYFQGTGAADDSGLPNDRFFAVRPEGSVSTLKIQRTERGDSAVYLCASSRWGQGATDTQYFGPGTRLTVL.

This clonotype came up many times. The V and J genes are TRBV10-3 and TRBJ1-1; possible D gene TRBD1, 5 bases. The V and J ends lost 6 bases and 1 base respectively, with 12 bases between them. Germline lookup yields CDR1 ENHRY and CDR2 SYGVKD. The CDR3 covers 14 residues. The DNA for the CDR3 is TGTGCCATCAGGGGGCCGGGCCGGAACACTGAAGCTTTCTTT. Its translation: CAIRGPGRNTEAFF.

This clonotype was detected a few times. This rearrangement joins TRBV29-1 to TRBJ2-3; D ambiguous. V lost 5 bases to trimming and J lost 0 bases, with 12 bases between them. The germline V gene encodes CDR1 SQVTM and CDR2 ANQGSEA. The CDR3 runs to 14 residues. The CDR3: CSVLRQVSTDTQYF. CDR3 coding DNA: TGCAGCGTTCTCCGGCAGGTTAGCACAGATACGCAGTATTTT.

The chain combines TRBV14 with TRBJ2-3; D may be TRBD1 (6 bases). V dropped 0 bases and J dropped 2 bases, with 18 bases sitting between them. The CDR3 is 18 residues long. CDR1 is SGHDN, CDR2 FVKESK, per germline. CDR3 in DNA: TGTGCCAGCAGCCAAGATTACAGGGTAAAACCACTCACAGATACGCAGTATTTT. This sequence encodes CASSQDYRVKPLTDTQYF.

The CDR3 coding sequence is TGTGCCAGCAGCCACCCTTACAATGAGCAGTTCTTC. Residues: CASSHPYNEQFF. The chain uses TRBV4-2 and TRBJ2-1; D is uncertain. The CDR3 totals 12 residues. V was trimmed by 3 bases and J by 4 bases, leaving 4 bases between them. CDR1 is LGHNA, CDR2 YNFKEQ, per germline.

The chain couples TRBV12-3 or TRBV12-4 to TRBJ2-1, with D perhaps matching TRBD1 (6 bases). CDR3 length equals 19 residues. V was cut by 5 bases and J by 0 bases, with 23 bases left in between. For the CDR3, the DNA is TGTGCCAGCAGTACCCGCGTGGGGGCGGGTGGCCGCTCCTACAATGAGCAGTTCTTC. This codes for CASSTRVGAGGRSYNEQFF.

This chain uses TRBV9 with TRBJ2-7, with D possibly being TRBD1 (6 bases). CDR1 is SGDLS and CDR2 is YYNGEE in the germline V gene. V lost 0 bases and J 6 bases, leaving 7 bases between the germline ends. This CDR3 has 12 amino acids. The CDR3 is CASSVVGGEQYF. CDR3 nucleotides: TGTGCCAGCAGCGTAGTAGGGGGCGAGCAGTACTTC.

This clonotype occurred once. The rearrangement joins TRBV3-1 to TRBJ2-3; TRBD2 matches 7 bases. Looked up from germline, CDR1 is LGHDT and CDR2 is YNNKEL (reference sequence). CDR3 length: 18 residues. The ends lost 1 base at V and 4 bases at J; junction bases unmatched: 14. The CDR3: CASSQVSGSGVGPDTQYF. The CDR3 DNA is TGTGCCAGCAGCCAAGTCTCGGGGAGCGGGGTAGGACCAGATACGCAGTATTTT.